The 20 T cell receptor beta chains reported below all come from one sample, sequenced in a study of T cells expressing NK-cell markers. TCRdb reanalyzed the 5' RACE reads and collapses them to one entry per CDR3 protein, without DNA. This sample's table reports about 400,000 distinct CDR3 sequences. Sequenced sample: blood T cells: a sorted CD56 or NKG2C T cell subset, CD4+ or CD8+ T cells, or bulk PBMC T cells (not recorded which). The receptors stem from a woman between 50 and 59 years old in good health.

CDR3 loop: CASSQFAGTSGRVSYNEQFF. The V call is TRBV3-1, the J call TRBJ2-1; without DNA, the TCRdb call of TRBD2 cannot be checked. CDR1 and CDR2 (germline): LGHDT, YNNKEL (reference sequence). This CDR3 comprises 20 residues.

The chain recombines TRBV4-1 with TRBJ2-5; the TRBD1 assignment by TCRdb is unverifiable without DNA. The CDR3 length is 15 residues. Germline V gene sequence: CDR1 MGHRA, CDR2 YSYEKL. The CDR3 sequence: CASSQDFSGLKTQYF.

CDR3 sequence: CAISDPGLAGTPTQYF. V and J are TRBV10-3 and TRBJ2-3; TCRdb selects TRBD2, and the lack of DNA leaves this call unchecked. This CDR3 is built from 16 residues. The V gene's germline CDR1 is ENHRY and CDR2 SYGVKD.

This chain joins TRBV6-1 and TRBJ2-1; with no DNA, the TCRdb D assignment of TRBD2 cannot be verified. From germline, CDR1 is MNHNS and CDR2 SASEGT. The CDR3 has 14 amino acids. The chain's CDR3 is CASNGGLAGNEQFF.

The V gene is TRBV7-2, the J gene TRBJ2-2. Germline CDR1 SGHTA, CDR2 FQGNSA. This CDR3 comprises 15 residues. The CDR3 sequence is CASSLSTTGSGELFF.

The chain employs TRBV7-9 and TRBJ1-3; TCRdb's D gene call, TRBD1, goes unchecked for lack of DNA. Germline V CDR1 and CDR2: SEHNR, FQNEAQ (reference sequence). This CDR3 comprises 16 residues. The CDR3: CASSLATGISGNTIYF.

The V gene is TRBV12-5, the J gene TRBJ2-3. The CDR3 totals 13 residues. Germline loops: CDR1 LGHNT, CDR2 FRNRAP. The CDR3 reads CASGLGKAMTQYF.

V usage is TRBV29-1 and J usage is TRBJ2-2; the TRBD1 assignment by TCRdb is unverifiable without DNA. The CDR3 runs to 12 residues. Germline CDR1 reads SQVTM; CDR2 reads ANQGSEA. The CDR3 loop reads CSARRETGELFF.

The chain employs TRBV29-1 and TRBJ2-5; there is no DNA to check the TCRdb D call of TRBD2. CDR1 is SQVTM, CDR2 ANQGSEA, per germline. This CDR3 region has 12 residues. The CDR3 reads CSAGTSPETQYF.

The chain joins TRBV10-3 to TRBJ2-2; TCRdb selects TRBD1, and the lack of DNA leaves this call unchecked. The CDR3 has 17 residues. CDR1 is ENHRY, CDR2 SYGVKD, per germline. CDR3 protein: CAIRKPRDRGSIGELFF.

The rearrangement links TRBV5-1 to TRBJ2-1; TCRdb proposes TRBD1, but this gene call is untestable without DNA. CDR1 and CDR2 (germline): SGHRS, YFSETQ. The CDR3 is made up of 16 amino acids. CDR3 protein: CASSLAFGTQNNEQFF.

The chain joins TRBV20-1 to TRBJ1-1. Germline values: CDR1 DFQATT, CDR2 SNEGSKA (reference sequence). This CDR3 comprises 14 residues. CDR3 protein: CSAPPAGPNTEAFF.

The J gene is TRBJ2-4, the V gene TRBV12-5. Germline V lookup: CDR1 LGHNT, CDR2 FRNRAP. CDR3 length equals 12 residues. The CDR3 reads CASGLLTGWPFF. Filled out from reference TRBV12-5 and TRBJ2-4, the complete variable domain reads DARVTQTPRHKVTEMGQEVTMRCQPILGHNTVFWYRQTMMQGLELLAYFRNRAPLDDSGMPKDRFSAEMPDATLATLKIQPSEPRDSAVYFCASGLLTGWPFFGAGTRLSVL.

V is TRBV11-2 and J is TRBJ1-4. Looked up from germline, CDR1 is SGHAT and CDR2 is FQNNGV. This CDR3 contains 15 residues. CDR3 sequence reads: CASSSDGSGTEKLFF.

The chain uses TRBV14 and TRBJ2-5; TCRdb picks TRBD1, but there is no DNA to check that call. CDR3 size: 14 residues. CDR1 is SGHDN, CDR2 FVKESK, per germline. CDR3 protein: CASSQLAGKETQYF. Complete variable domain (other parts from reference TRBV14 and TRBJ2-5): EAGVTQFPSHSVIEKGQTVTLRCDPISGHDNLYWYRRVMGKEIKFLLHFVKESKQDESGMPNNRFLAERTGGTYSTLKVQPAELEDSGVYFCASSQLAGKETQYFGPGTRLLVL.

The chain joins TRBV5-1 to TRBJ2-5; no DNA is available, so the TRBD1 call from TCRdb remains unchecked. CDR3 size: 15 residues. From germline, CDR1 is SGHRS and CDR2 YFSETQ. The CDR3 is CASSPQTGGKETQYF.

This sequence joins TRBV3-1 and TRBJ1-1. Germline loops: CDR1 LGHDT, CDR2 YNNKEL (reference sequence). The CDR3 spans 14 residues. CDR3 residues: CASSQYDGGTEAFF.

V is TRBV6-5 and J is TRBJ2-5; TCRdb designates TRBD1, a call that cannot be tested without DNA. CDR3 size: 15 residues. Looked up from germline, CDR1 is MNHEY and CDR2 is SVGAGI. CDR3 amino acids: CASSSYPGQQETQYF.

J is TRBJ2-5 and V is TRBV4-1; TCRdb picks TRBD1, but there is no DNA to check that call. Germline CDR1 reads MGHRA; CDR2 reads YSYEKL. The CDR3 length is 15 residues. Here the CDR3 reads CASSQEGTRPGTQYF.

The rearrangement joins TRBV7-2 to TRBJ1-3; TCRdb picks TRBD1, but there is no DNA to check that call. CDR1 SGHTA and CDR2 FQGNSA come from the germline V gene. The CDR3 loop spans 16 amino acids. CDR3 amino acids: CASSFPGTGYGNTIYF.